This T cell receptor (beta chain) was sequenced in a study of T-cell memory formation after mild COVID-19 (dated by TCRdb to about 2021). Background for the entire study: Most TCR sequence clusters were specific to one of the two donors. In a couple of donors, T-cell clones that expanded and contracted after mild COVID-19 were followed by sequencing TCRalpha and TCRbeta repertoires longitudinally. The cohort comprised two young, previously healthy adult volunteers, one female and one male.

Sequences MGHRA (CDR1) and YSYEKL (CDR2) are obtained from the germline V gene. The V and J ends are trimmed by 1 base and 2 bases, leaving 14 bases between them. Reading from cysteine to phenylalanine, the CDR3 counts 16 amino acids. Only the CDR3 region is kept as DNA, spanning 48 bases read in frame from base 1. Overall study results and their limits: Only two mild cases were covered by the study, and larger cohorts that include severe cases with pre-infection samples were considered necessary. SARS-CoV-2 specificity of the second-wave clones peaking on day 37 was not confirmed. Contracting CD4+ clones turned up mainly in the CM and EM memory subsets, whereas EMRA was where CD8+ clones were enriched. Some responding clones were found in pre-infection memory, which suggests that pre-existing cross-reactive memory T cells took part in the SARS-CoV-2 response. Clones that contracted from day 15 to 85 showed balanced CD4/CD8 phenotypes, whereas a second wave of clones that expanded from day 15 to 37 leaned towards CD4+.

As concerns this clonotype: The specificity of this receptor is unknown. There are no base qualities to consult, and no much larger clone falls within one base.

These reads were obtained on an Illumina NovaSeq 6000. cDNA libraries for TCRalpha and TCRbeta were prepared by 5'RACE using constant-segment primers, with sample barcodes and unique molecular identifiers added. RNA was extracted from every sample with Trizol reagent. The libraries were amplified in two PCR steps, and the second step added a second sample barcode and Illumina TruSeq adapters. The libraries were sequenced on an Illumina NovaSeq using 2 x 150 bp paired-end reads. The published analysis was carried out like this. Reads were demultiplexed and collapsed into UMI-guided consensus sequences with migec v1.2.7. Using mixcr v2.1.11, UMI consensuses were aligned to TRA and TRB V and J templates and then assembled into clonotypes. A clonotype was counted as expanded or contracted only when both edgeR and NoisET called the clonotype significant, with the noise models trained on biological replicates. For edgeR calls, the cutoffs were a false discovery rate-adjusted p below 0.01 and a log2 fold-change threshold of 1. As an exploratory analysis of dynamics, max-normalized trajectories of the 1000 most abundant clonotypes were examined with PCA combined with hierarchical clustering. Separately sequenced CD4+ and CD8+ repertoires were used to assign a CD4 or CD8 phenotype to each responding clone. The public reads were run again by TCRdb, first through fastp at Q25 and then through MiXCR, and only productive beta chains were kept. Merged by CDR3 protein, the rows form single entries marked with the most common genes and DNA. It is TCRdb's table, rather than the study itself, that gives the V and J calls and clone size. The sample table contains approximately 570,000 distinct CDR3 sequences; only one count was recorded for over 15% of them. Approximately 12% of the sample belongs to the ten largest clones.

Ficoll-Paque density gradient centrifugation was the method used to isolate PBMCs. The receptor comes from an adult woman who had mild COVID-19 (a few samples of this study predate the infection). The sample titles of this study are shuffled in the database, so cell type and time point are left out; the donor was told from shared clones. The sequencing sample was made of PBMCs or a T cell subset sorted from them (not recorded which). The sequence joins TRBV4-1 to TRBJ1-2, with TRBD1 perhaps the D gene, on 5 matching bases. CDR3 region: CASSQGQGRGNYGYTF. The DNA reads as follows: TGCGCCAGCAGCCAAGGCCAGGGCAGAGGGAACTATGGCTACACCTTC.